The next 21 T cell receptor beta chains were all read from a single sample in a study of T cell responses to AZD1222 COVID-19 vaccine. Libraries were prepared by immunoSEQ multiplex PCR; TCRdb keeps only in-frame clonotypes and omits some of them. The sample includes some 130,000 clones, around nine tenths of them seen just once. Sequencing used peripheral blood, obtained on day 0 of AZD1222 vaccination. The receptors here all came from an adult in good health.

This clone showed up many times. V and J are TRBV28 and TRBJ2-3; 7 nucleotides align to TRBD1. The V gene's germline CDR1 is MDHEN and CDR2 SYDVKM. V was pared by 5 bases and J by 3 bases, with 8 bases of the junction left unmatched. CDR3 length: 15 amino acids. The DNA for the CDR3 is TGTGCCAGCAGTGTGTCCGGGGACAGAACAGATACGCAGTATTTT. This encodes CASSVSGDRTDTQYF.

The rearrangement uses TRBV7-2 and TRBJ2-7; TRBD1 is a possible D gene (5 bases). CDR3 length: 13 amino acids. CDR1 is SGHTA and CDR2 is FQGNSA in the germline V gene. V lost 5 bases and J 3 bases, leaving 11 bases between the germline ends. This chain's CDR3 is CASSPRQHYEQYF. CDR3 nucleotide sequence: TGTGCCAGCAGCCCCAGACAGCACTACGAGCAGTACTTC. The full variable domain, with the rest looked up from reference TRBV7-2 and TRBJ2-7, is GAGVSQSPSNKVTEKGKDVELRCDPISGHTALYWYRQSLGQGLEFLIYFQGNSAPDKSGLPSDRFSAERTGGSVSTLTIQRTQQEDSAVYLCASSPRQHYEQYFGPGTRLTVT.

This clone showed up just once. This chain uses TRBV27 with TRBJ1-1; D is unclear. Germline V gives CDR1 MNHEY, CDR2 SMNVEV (reference sequence). Trimming left V 5 bases short and J 1 base short, with 11 bases between. This CDR3 region has 14 residues. The CDR3 DNA follows: TGTGCCAGCAGTCATTGGAGAGAGAACACTGAAGCTTTCTTT. Protein sequence: CASSHWRENTEAFF.

The V gene is TRBV5-4, the J gene TRBJ1-1, with unresolved D. V lost 2 bases, J lost 3 bases, and 2 bases lay in between. The length of the CDR3 is 11 residues. Germline V gene data show CDR1 as SGHNT and CDR2 as YYREEE (reference sequence). CDR3 in DNA: TGTGCCAGCAGCTTATACACTGAAGCTTTCTTT. Its protein is CASSLYTEAFF.

This chain uses TRBV2 with TRBJ2-1; 7 bases fit TRBD2. Looked up from germline, CDR1 is SNHLY and CDR2 is FYNNEI. V gave up 0 bases and J gave up 9 bases; unmatched junction bases: 8. The CDR3 is 15 amino acids. The CDR3 DNA reads TGTGCCAGCAGTGAAGCTTGGCGGGAGTTAGGTGAGCAGTTCTTC. Translated, it gives CASSEAWRELGEQFF.

The chain carries TRBV5-6 and TRBJ1-1; D not certain. V was trimmed by 3 bases and J by 0 bases, leaving 15 bases between them. CDR3 size: 16 residues. Per the germline V gene, CDR1 is SGHDT and CDR2 is YYEEEE. CDR3 residues: CASSWASGKMNTEAFF. CDR3 nucleotide sequence: TGTGCCAGCAGCTGGGCAAGTGGGAAGATGAACACTGAAGCTTTCTTT.

The chain recombines TRBV24-1 with TRBJ2-3; 8 nucleotides line up with TRBD2. Germline lookup yields CDR1 KGHDR and CDR2 SFDVKD. Trimming took 5 bases from V and 1 from J; bases not matched to a gene: 4. The CDR3 extends over 15 amino acids. The CDR3 is CATSGQAGGTDTQYF. The CDR3 DNA follows: TGTGCCACCAGTGGTCAAGCGGGAGGCACAGATACGCAGTATTTT.

The chain has TRBV19 and TRBJ1-3; the D is unclear. CDR1 is LNHDA, CDR2 SQIVND, per germline (reference sequence). This CDR3 contains 18 residues. V was pared by 1 base and J by 4 bases, with 20 bases between. The CDR3 DNA follows: TGTGCCAGTAGTATAGCCTGGAGAAATCCGGGTTTGGGAAACACCATATATTTT. Translation gives CASSIAWRNPGLGNTIYF.

The V and J genes are TRBV9 and TRBJ1-2; TRBD1 might be the D (5 bases). CDR1 is SGDLS, CDR2 YYNGEE, per germline. Trimming stripped 4 bases from V and 6 bases from J, with 16 bases between. CDR3 length: 14 residues. CDR3 protein: CASSWGLRGDGYTF. Here the CDR3 DNA reads TGTGCCAGCAGCTGGGGACTTCGTGGGGATGGCTACACCTTC.

The J gene is TRBJ1-6, the V gene TRBV19; D call uncertain. Trimming pared 7 bases from V and 0 bases from J, leaving 10 bases between. CDR3 length equals 15 residues. The V gene's germline CDR1 is LNHDA and CDR2 SQIVND (reference sequence). CDR3 amino acids: CASIPRSSYNSPLHF. The DNA of the CDR3 is TGTGCCAGTATCCCCCGCAGCTCCTATAATTCACCCCTCCACTTT.

The J gene is TRBJ1-1, the V gene TRBV28; possibly TRBD1 for D (6 bases). CDR3 length: 16 residues. Germline CDR1 is MDHEN and CDR2 is SYDVKM. Trimming stripped 3 bases from V and 5 bases from J, with 19 bases between. This chain's CDR3 is CASSFPGGGRETEAFF. The CDR3 coding sequence is TGTGCCAGCAGTTTTCCGGGGGGCGGGAGGGAGACTGAAGCTTTCTTT. Based on the CDR3 plus reference TRBV28 and TRBJ1-1, the full variable domain is DVKVTQSSRYLVKRTGEKVFLECVQDMDHENMFWYRQDPGLGLRLIYFSYDVKMKEKGDIPEGYSVSREKKERFSLILESASTNQTSMYLCASSFPGGGRETEAFFGQGTRLTVV.

This chain uses TRBV19 with TRBJ2-7, with D possibly TRBD1 on 7 matching bases. This CDR3 comprises 14 residues. V lost 6 bases to trimming and J lost 5 bases, with 17 bases between them. Per germline, CDR1 LNHDA and CDR2 SQIVND (reference sequence). This chain's CDR3 is CASRQTGTGDEQYF. CDR3 in DNA: TGTGCCAGTAGGCAGACAGGGACGGGAGACGAGCAGTACTTC.

This clone was seen only once. This rearrangement joins TRBV9 to TRBJ1-2; no clear D. The germline gives CDR1 SGDLS, CDR2 YYNGEE. This CDR3 contains 13 residues. Trimming shortened V by 0 bases and J by 6 bases, and 9 bases separated the two germline ends. CDR3 region: CASSVGRRNGYTF. Here the CDR3 DNA reads TGTGCCAGCAGCGTAGGGAGACGTAATGGCTACACCTTC.

The chain links TRBV24-1 to TRBJ2-2, with D perhaps TRBD1 (6 bases). Trimming shortened V by 11 bases and J by 4 bases, and 16 bases separated the two germline ends. CDR1 KGHDR and CDR2 SFDVKD come from the germline V gene. This CDR3 region has 14 residues. The CDR3 sequence: CASRGGPSTGELFF. The CDR3 DNA reads TGTGCCAGCAGAGGGGGACCCTCCACCGGGGAGCTGTTTTTT.

The chain combines TRBV30 with TRBJ2-3; D assignment may be TRBD1 or TRBD2 (5 bases each). Germline-derived CDR1 and CDR2 are GTSNPN and SVGIG (reference sequence). V shed 7 bases and J shed 2 bases, with 19 bases lying between them. This CDR3 contains 15 residues. The CDR3 bases are TGTGCCTCATTACCGGGACGGTGGAACACAGATACGCAGTATTTT. As protein: CASLPGRWNTDTQYF.

The chain recombines TRBV6-6 with TRBJ1-3; D possibly corresponds to TRBD1 (6 bases). CDR1 MNHNY and CDR2 SVGAGI come from the germline V gene (reference sequence). CDR3 length: 15 amino acids. Trimming pared 1 base from V and 1 base from J, leaving 8 bases between. CDR3 sequence reads: CASSYLTGSGNTIYF. The CDR3 coding sequence is TGTGCCAGCAGTTACTTAACAGGGTCTGGAAACACCATATATTTT.

This chain connects TRBV4-3 to TRBJ1-6; 7 nucleotides match TRBD1. The CDR3 runs to 18 residues. CDR1 and CDR2 (germline): LGHNA, YSLEER. V lost 3 bases, J lost 7 bases, and 15 bases stayed unmatched. The CDR3 sequence is CASSHVVPGQIKNSPLHF. CDR3 in DNA: TGCGCCAGCAGCCATGTCGTACCGGGACAGATAAAAAATTCACCCCTCCACTTT.

CDR3 region: CASSARPLGNYEQYF. The CDR3 DNA reads as TGTGCCAGCAGCGCAAGGCCGTTGGGGAATTACGAGCAGTACTTC. The chain joins TRBV5-4 to TRBJ2-7; D call uncertain. The V end lost 4 bases, the J end lost 4 bases, and 18 bases lay between the germline ends. Germline V CDR1 and CDR2: SGHNT, YYREEE (reference sequence). The CDR3 consists of 15 residues.

The V and J genes are TRBV5-1 and TRBJ2-3; TRBD1 agrees at 10 bases. The CDR3 runs to 18 residues. The germline gives CDR1 SGHRS, CDR2 YFSETQ. The ends lost 0 bases at V and 1 base at J; junction bases unmatched: 8. The CDR3 DNA reads as TGCGCCAGCAGCTTGGTGGGACAGGGGAAAAAGGGCACAGATACGCAGTATTTT. Translated, it gives CASSLVGQGKKGTDTQYF.

The rearrangement joins TRBV4-2 to TRBJ2-7; D uncertain. Trimming pared 1 base from V and 6 bases from J, leaving 4 bases between. Germline loops: CDR1 LGHNA, CDR2 YNFKEQ. The CDR3 consists of 11 residues. The CDR3 coding sequence is TGTGCCAGCAGCCAAGTTGGCGAGCAGTACTTC. Encoded protein: CASSQVGEQYF.

The V and J genes are TRBV5-1 and TRBJ2-3; no firm D call. Germline CDR1 is SGHRS and CDR2 is YFSETQ. Trimming stripped 2 bases from V and 4 bases from J, with 14 bases between. The CDR3 loop spans 15 amino acids. The CDR3 nucleotides read TGCGCCAGCAGCTTCTCAAACACGCCTCCAGATACGCAGTATTTT. Translation gives CASSFSNTPPDTQYF.